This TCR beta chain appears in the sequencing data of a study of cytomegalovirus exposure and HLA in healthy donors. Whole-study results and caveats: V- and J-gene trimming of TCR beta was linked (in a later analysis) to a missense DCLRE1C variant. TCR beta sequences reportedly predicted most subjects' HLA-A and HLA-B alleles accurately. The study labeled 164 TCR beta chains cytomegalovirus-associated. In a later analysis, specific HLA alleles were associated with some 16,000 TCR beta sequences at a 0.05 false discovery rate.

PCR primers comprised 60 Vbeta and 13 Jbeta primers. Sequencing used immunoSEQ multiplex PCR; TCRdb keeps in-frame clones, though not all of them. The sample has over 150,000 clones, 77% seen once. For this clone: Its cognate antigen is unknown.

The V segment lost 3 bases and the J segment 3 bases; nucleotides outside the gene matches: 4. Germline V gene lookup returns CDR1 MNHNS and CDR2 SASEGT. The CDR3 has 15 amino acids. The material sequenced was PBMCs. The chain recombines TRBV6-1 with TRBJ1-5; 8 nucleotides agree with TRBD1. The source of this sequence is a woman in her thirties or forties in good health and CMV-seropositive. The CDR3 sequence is CASSDYRGNNQPQHF. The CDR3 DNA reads TGTGCCAGCAGTGACTACAGGGGGAACAATCAGCCCCAGCATTTT.